This T cell receptor (beta chain) was identified in a study of Ad26.COV2.S vaccination and SARS-CoV-2 variants. Study overall: Each vaccinee took Ad26.COV2.S intramuscularly, once or twice 56 days apart. Findings and caveats of the study: Compared with placebo recipients, vaccine recipients had higher spike-specific TCR breadth. Breadth and depth estimates from TCRs may understate total T cell responses.

CDR3 length equals 15 residues. Trimming stripped 1 base from V and 3 bases from J, with 13 bases between. Looked up from germline, CDR1 is SGHAT and CDR2 is FQNNGV. Stated treatment: around 19 received Ad26.COV2.S at low or high dose, single or two shots; roughly five received placebo; per-sample allocation not given. Specimens were obtained on day 63 following the first vaccine or placebo injection. This vaccine is an Ad26 vector that expresses the Wuhan-strain SARS-CoV-2 spike. This clone was seen a single time. Its antigen is unknown. Assay: immunoSEQ multiplex PCR; the TCRdb copy retains only in-frame clones and omits some. This sample yields about 440,000 clones, of which roughly 87% are seen a single time; 4.3% belongs to the top ten.

The chain couples TRBV11-2 to TRBJ2-7, with a possible D match to TRBD2 (6 bases). This specimen consisted of peripheral blood, obtained in a trial of Ad26.COV2.S vaccine versus placebo. This receptor was taken from a person between 18 and 59 years old who received the Ad26.COV2.S COVID-19 vaccine or a placebo. The CDR3 DNA reads as TGTGCCAGCAGCTTAGGGCAGGGAGGAGGCTACGAGCAGTACTTC. It specifies CASSLGQGGGYEQYF.